A selection of T cell receptor beta chains follows, all from one sample in a study of cytomegalovirus exposure and HLA in healthy donors. Repertoires were generated with immunoSEQ multiplex PCR, while TCRdb's copy carries only in-frame clones and drops some. Found here are about 160,000 clones, 80% to 85% of them singletons; the top ten hold roughly 8%. Sequencing input: PBMCs. The source of these receptors is a male donor in good health and CMV-seropositive. Both conserved end residues are trimmed from each CDR3.

J gene: TRBJ1-1
V gene: TRBV10-3
CDR3 protein: AISESRGQTRGETEAF

J gene: TRBJ1-2
V gene: TRBV10-2
CDR3 protein: ASSERDNYGYT

J gene: TRBJ2-7
V gene: TRBV7-9
CDR3 protein: ASSLVGQGPEAGIYEQY

J gene: TRBJ2-5
V gene: TRBV10-1
CDR3 protein: ASSGQGPGTQY

J gene: TRBJ1-1
V gene: TRBV19
CDR3 protein: ASSTSFRTEAF

J gene: TRBJ1-4
V gene: TRBV10-3
CDR3 protein: AISESKGQHNEKLF

J gene: TRBJ1-1
V gene: TRBV18
CDR3 protein: ASSPTTWDTEAF

J gene: TRBJ1-4
V gene: TRBV5-4
CDR3 protein: ASRSTGTGSEKLF

J gene: TRBJ2-5
V gene: TRBV11-2
CDR3 protein: ASSLYAGLQETQY

J gene: TRBJ2-1
V gene: TRBV13
CDR3 protein: ASSSLGASGYNEQF

J gene: TRBJ2-2
V gene: TRBV19
CDR3 protein: ASSILAGGPTGELF

J gene: TRBJ1-2
V gene: TRBV27
CDR3 protein: ASSILGGNLGGYT

J gene: TRBJ1-2
V gene: TRBV5-4
CDR3 protein: ASSLGRGSYGYT

J gene: TRBJ1-2
V gene: TRBV21-1
CDR3 protein: ASSSTSQPRDGYT

J gene: TRBJ2-5
V gene: TRBV27
CDR3 protein: ASSPRDFGTQY

J gene: TRBJ1-1
V gene: TRBV6-5
CDR3 protein: ASSRQGTEAF

J gene: TRBJ2-3
V gene: TRBV19
CDR3 protein: ASSISGIGTDTQY

J gene: TRBJ1-3
V gene: TRBV9
CDR3 protein: ASSVDSGFSGNTIY

J gene: TRBJ2-2
V gene: TRBV5-1
CDR3 protein: ASSFTGDRVTGELF